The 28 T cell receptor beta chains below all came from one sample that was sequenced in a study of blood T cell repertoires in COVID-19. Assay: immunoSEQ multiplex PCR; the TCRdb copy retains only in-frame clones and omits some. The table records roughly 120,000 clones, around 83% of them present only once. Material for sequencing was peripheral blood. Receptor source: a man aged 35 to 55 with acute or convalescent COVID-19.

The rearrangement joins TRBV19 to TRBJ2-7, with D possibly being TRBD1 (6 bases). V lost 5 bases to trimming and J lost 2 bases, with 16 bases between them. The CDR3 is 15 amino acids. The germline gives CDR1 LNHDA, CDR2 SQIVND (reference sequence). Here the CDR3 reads CASSPRARGTYEQYF. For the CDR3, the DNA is TGTGCCAGTAGTCCTCGAGCCAGGGGTACCTACGAGCAGTACTTC.

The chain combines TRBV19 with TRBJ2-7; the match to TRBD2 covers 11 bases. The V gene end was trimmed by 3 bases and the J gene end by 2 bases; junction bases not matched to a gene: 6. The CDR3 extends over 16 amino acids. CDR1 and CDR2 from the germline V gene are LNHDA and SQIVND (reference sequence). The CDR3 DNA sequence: TGTGCCAGTAGTATCGGTGTACTAGCGGGGGCCTACGAGCAGTACTTC. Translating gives CASSIGVLAGAYEQYF.

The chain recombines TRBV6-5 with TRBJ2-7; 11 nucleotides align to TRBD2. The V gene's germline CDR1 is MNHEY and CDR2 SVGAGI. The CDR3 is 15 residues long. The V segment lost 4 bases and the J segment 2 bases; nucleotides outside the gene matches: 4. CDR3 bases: TGTGCCAGCAGTTCCCAGACTAGCGGGGCCTACGAGCAGTACTTC. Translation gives CASSSQTSGAYEQYF.

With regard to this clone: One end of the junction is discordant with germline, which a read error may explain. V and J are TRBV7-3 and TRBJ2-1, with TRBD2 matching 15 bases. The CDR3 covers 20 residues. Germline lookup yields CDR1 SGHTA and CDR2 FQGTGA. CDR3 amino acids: CASSSGLAGGAIFSDNEQFF. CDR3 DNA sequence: TGTGCCAGCAGCTCGGGACTAGCGGGGGGCGCTATATTCTCCGACAATGAGCAGTTCTTC.

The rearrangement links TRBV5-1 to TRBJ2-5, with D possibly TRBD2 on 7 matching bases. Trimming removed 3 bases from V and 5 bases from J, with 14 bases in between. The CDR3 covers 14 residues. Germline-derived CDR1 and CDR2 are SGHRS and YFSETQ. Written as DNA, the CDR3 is TGCGCCAGCAGCTGGGGGGGCAGGGACGAGACCCAGTACTTC. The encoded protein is CASSWGGRDETQYF.

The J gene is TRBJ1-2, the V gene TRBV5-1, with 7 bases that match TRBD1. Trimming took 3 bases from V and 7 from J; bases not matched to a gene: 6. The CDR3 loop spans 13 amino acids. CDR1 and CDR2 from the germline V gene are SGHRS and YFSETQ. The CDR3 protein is CASSSTGTLGYTF. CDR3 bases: TGCGCCAGCAGCTCGACAGGGACCCTTGGCTACACCTTC.

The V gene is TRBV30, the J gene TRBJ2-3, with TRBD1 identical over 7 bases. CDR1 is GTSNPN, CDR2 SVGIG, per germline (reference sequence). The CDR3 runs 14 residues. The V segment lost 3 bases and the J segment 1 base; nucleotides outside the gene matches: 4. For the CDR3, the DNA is TGTGCCTGGAGGAAGGGGGCCCGCACAGATACGCAGTATTTT. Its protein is CAWRKGARTDTQYF.

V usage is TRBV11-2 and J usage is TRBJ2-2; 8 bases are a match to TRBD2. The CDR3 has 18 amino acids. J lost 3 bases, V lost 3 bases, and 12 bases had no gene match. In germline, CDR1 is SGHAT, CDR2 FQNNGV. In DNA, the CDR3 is TGTGCCAGCAGCTTCCCCGTCGGGGGGGGCGAGGACACCGGGGAGCTGTTTTTT. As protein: CASSFPVGGGEDTGELFF.

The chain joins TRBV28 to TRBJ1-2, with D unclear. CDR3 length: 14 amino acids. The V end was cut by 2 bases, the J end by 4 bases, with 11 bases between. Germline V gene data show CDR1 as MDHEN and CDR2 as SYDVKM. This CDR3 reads CASSLGSSGYGYTF. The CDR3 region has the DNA TGTGCCAGCAGTTTAGGGTCCAGCGGCTATGGCTACACCTTC.

The CDR3 DNA sequence: TGTGCCAGCAGCCCACACCGAGGATCCCTCACAGATACGCAGTATTTT. This encodes CASSPHRGSLTDTQYF. The chain recombines TRBV11-2 with TRBJ2-3; D gene unclear. Germline CDR1 reads SGHAT; CDR2 reads FQNNGV. The CDR3 sequence is 16 residues long. V was pared by 5 bases and J by 2 bases, with 17 bases between.

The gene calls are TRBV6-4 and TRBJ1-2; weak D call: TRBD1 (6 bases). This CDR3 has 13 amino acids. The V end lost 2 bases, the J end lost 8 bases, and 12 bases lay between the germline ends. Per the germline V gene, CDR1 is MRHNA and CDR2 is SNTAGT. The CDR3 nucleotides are TGTGCCAGCAGTGACGAGGGGGTGAGCGGCTACACCTTC. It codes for CASSDEGVSGYTF.

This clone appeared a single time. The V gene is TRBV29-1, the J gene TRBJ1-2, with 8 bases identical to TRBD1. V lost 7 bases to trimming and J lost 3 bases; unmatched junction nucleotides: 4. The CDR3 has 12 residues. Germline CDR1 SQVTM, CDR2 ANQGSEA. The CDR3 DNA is TGCAGCGGAGGACAGGGAGACTATGGCTACACCTTC. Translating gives CSGGQGDYGYTF.

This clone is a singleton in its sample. The CDR3 spells CASRLAGANVLTF. CDR3 bases: TGTGCCAGCAGACTTGCTGGGGCCAACGTCCTGACTTTC. This rearrangement joins TRBV6-6 to TRBJ2-6; D is unresolved. V lost 6 bases, J lost 2 bases, and 5 bases lay in between. The CDR3 consists of 13 residues. In germline, CDR1 is MNHNY, CDR2 SVGAGI (reference sequence).

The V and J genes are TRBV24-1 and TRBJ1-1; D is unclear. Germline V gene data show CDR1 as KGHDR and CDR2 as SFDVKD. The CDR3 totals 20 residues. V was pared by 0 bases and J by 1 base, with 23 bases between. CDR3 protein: CATSDLHQKGRRSENTEAFF. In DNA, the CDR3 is TGTGCCACCAGTGATTTGCACCAGAAAGGGAGGCGGTCAGAGAACACTGAAGCTTTCTTT.

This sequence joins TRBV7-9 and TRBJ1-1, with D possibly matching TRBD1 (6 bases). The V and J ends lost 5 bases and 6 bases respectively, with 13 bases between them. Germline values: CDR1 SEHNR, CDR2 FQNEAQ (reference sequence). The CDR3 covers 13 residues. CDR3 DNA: TGTGCCAGCAGCCGAAGACAGGAGCCTGAAGCTTTCTTT. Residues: CASSRRQEPEAFF. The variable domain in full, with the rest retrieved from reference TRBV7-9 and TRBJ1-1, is DTGVSQNPRHKITKRGQNVTFRCDPISEHNRLYWYRQTLGQGPEFLTYFQNEAQLEKSRLLSDRFSAERPKGSFSTLEIQRTEQGDSAMYLCASSRRQEPEAFFGQGTRLTVV.

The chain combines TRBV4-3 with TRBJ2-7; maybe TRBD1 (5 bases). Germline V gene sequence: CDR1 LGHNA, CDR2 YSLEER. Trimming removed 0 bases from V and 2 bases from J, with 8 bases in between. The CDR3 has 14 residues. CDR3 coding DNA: TGCGCCAGCAGCCAAGATCACAGGACCTACGAGCAGTACTTC. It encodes CASSQDHRTYEQYF.

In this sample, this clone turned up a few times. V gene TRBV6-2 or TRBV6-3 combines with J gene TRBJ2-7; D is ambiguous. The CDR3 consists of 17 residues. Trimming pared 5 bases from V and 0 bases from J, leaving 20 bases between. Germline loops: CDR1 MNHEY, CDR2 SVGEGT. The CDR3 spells CASSTRPWAVHSYEQYF. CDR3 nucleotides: TGTGCCAGCAGTACGCGCCCGTGGGCAGTTCACTCCTACGAGCAGTACTTC.

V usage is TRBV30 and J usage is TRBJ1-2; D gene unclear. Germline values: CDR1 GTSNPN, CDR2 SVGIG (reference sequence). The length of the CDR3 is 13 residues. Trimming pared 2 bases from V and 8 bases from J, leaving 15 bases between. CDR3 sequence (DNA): TGTGCCTGGAGTCCGATAACGGGAATCGGCTACACCTTC. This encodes CAWSPITGIGYTF.

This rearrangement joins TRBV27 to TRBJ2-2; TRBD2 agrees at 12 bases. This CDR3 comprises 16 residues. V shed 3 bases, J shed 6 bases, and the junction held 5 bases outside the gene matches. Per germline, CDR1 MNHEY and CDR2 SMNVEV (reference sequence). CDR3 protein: CASSFSSGGAAGELFF. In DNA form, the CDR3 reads TGTGCCAGCAGTTTCTCTAGCGGGGGGGCAGCCGGGGAGCTGTTTTTT.

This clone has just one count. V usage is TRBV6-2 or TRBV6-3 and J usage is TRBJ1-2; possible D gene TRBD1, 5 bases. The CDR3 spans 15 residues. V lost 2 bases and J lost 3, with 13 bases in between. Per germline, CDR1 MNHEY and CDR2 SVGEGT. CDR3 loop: CASSYGFDSDYGYTF. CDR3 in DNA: TGTGCCAGCAGTTACGGATTCGACAGTGACTATGGCTACACCTTC.

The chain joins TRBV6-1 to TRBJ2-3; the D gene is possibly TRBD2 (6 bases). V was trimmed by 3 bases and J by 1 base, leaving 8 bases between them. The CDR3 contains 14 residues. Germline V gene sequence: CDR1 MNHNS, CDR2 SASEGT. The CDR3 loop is CASSEQRGTDTQYF. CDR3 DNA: TGTGCCAGCAGTGAGCAGCGGGGCACAGATACGCAGTATTTT.

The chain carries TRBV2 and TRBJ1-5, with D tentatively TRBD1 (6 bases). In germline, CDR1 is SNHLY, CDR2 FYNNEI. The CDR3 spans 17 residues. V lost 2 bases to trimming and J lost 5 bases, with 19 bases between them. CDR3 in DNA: TGTGCCAGCAGTGAATCGGGACCGAGGAAGGGGGATCAGCCCCAGCATTTT. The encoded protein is CASSESGPRKGDQPQHF.

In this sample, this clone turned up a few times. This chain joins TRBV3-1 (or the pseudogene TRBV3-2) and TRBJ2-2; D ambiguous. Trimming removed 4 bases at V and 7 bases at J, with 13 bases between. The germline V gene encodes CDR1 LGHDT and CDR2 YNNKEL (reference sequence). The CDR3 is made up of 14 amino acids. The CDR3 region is CASSPRYFGGELFF. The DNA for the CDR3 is TGTGCCAGCAGCCCCCGATACTTCGGCGGGGAGCTGTTTTTT.

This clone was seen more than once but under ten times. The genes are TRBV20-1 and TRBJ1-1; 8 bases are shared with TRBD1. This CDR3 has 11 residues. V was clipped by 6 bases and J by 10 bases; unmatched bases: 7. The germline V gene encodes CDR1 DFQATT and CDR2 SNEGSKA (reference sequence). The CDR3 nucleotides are TGCAGTGCCCCGGACAGGGTGAGAGCTTTCTTT. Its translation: CSAPDRVRAFF.

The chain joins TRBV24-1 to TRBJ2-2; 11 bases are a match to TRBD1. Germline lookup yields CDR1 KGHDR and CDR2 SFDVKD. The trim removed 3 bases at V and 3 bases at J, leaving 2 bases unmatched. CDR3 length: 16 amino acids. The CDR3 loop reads CATSDPDRGHTGELFF. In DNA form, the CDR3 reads TGTGCCACCAGTGATCCGGACAGGGGGCACACCGGGGAGCTGTTTTTT.

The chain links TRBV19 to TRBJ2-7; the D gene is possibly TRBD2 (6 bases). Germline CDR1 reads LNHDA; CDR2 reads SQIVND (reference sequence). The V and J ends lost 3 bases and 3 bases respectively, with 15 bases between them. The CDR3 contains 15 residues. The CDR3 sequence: CASSIFGGFGYEQYF. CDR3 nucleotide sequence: TGTGCCAGTAGTATCTTCGGGGGATTCGGCTACGAGCAGTACTTC.

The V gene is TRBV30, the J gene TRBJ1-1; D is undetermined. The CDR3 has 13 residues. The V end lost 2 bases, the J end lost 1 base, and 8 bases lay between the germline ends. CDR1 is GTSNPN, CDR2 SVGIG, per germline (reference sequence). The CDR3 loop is CAWSLIQNTEAFF. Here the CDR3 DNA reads TGTGCCTGGAGTCTGATACAGAACACTGAAGCTTTCTTT.

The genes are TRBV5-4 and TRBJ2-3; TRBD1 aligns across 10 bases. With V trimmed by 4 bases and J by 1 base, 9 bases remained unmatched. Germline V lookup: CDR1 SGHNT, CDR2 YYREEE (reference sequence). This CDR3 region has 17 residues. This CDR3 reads CASSRGVTGGGTDTQYF. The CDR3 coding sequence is TGTGCCAGCAGCCGAGGGGTGACAGGGGGCGGCACAGATACGCAGTATTTT.